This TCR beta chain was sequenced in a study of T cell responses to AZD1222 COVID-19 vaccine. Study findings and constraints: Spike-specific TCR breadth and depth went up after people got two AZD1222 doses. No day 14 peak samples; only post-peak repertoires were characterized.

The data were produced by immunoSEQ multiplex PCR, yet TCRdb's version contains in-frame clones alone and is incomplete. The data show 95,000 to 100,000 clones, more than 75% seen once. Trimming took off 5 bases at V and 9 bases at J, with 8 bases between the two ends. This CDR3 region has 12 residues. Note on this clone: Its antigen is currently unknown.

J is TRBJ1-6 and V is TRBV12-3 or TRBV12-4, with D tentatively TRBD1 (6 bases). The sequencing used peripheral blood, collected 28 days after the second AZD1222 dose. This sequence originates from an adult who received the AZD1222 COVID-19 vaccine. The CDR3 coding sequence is TGTGCCAGCAGTAACAGGGCTTCACCCCTCCACTTT. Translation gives CASSNRASPLHF.